The source of this T cell receptor beta chain is a study of siplizumab effects on memory and regulatory T cells. Findings and limits, study-wide: Alloreactive sequences traceable to unstimulated CD4+ memory cells declined significantly under siplizumab. Roughly 80-96% of proliferating clones (CD4+ or CD8+) could not be assigned a naive or memory phenotype.

Trimming cost V 4 bases and J 6 bases; bases outside gene matches: 4. CDR3 length equals 14 residues. From germline, CDR1 is SGHVS and CDR2 FNYEAQ. In the case of this clone: Its antigen is undetermined.

Repertoires were generated with immunoSEQ multiplex PCR, while TCRdb's copy carries only in-frame clones and drops some. The sample records approximately 110,000 clones, under 95% being singletons. Source material: CD4+ T cells sorted from blood. This clonotype was sampled from a human donor in good health. V and J are TRBV7-6 and TRBJ2-7, with TRBD2 matching 12 bases. In DNA form, the CDR3 reads TGTGCCAGCAGCTCTAGCGGGGGGGGCGGCGAGCAGTACTTC. Protein product: CASSSSGGGGEQYF. The whole variable domain, filled in from reference TRBV7-6 and TRBJ2-7, reads GAGVSQSPRYKVTKRGQDVALRCDPISGHVSLYWYRQALGQGPEFLTYFNYEAQQDKSGLPNDRFSAERPEGSISTLTIQRTEQRDSAMYRCASSSSGGGGEQYFGPGTRLTVT.